This T cell receptor beta chain was recovered during a study of control samples from healthy donors and cancer patients. Repertoires were generated with immunoSEQ multiplex PCR, while TCRdb's copy carries only in-frame clones and drops some. The data contain tens of thousands of clones, 90% to 95% of them singletons. The trim removed 0 bases at V and 6 bases at J, leaving 6 bases unmatched. The CDR3 is 16 residues long. Looked up from germline, CDR1 is MGHRA and CDR2 is YSYEKL. The sample was blood. The gene calls are TRBV4-1 and TRBJ2-5, with 11 bases fitting TRBD2. The clonotype originates from a man aged 30-40 years in good health. As DNA, the CDR3 is TGCGCCAGCAGCCAAGATCACCTAGCGGGGGGCCAGACCCAGTACTTC. Translating it yields CASSQDHLAGGQTQYF.